At least ten counts were recorded for the clone carrying this TCR beta chain. These data belong to a study of T cells in Graves' hyperthyroidism and ophthalmopathy. Germline values: CDR1 SGDLS, CDR2 YYNGEE. This CDR3 has 14 amino acids. The V end was cut by 0 bases, the J end by 6 bases, with 13 bases between. Researchers took RNA transcripts and amplified the TCR beta CDR3 regions from them. First-round RT-PCR with HTBI primers amplified the TCR CDR3 region. MiXCR, run by TCRdb on the multiplex PCR reads, gives a single entry per CDR3 protein. There are around 760,000 distinct CDR3 sequences in the sample; under 45% occur only once, and approximately 31% lies in the top ten.

Sequencing was done on a sample of blood. The receptor was derived from a woman in her 40s with Graves' hyperthyroidism. V and J are TRBV9 and TRBJ2-7, with D unclear. The CDR3 is CASSVARAGGEQYF. The CDR3 nucleotides read TGTGCCAGCAGCGTAGCTAGGGCCGGCGGCGAGCAGTACTTC.